This TCR beta chain was captured by sequencing in a study of blood T cells in healthy people across ages. Overall study findings and caveats: Naive T cell percentage and TCR beta diversity correlated strongly.

A second PCR, run for roughly 7 to 12 cycles, used a sample-barcoded 5' primer plus a J-beta primer mix. A template-switch adaptor containing 12 random nucleotides labeled each cDNA molecule. One entry per CDR3 protein results from TCRdb running MiXCR on the 5' RACE reads. Of 630,000 or so distinct CDR3 sequences in the sample, roughly 31% are singletons; the top ten hold roughly 14%. Trimming removed 2 bases at V and 7 bases at J, with 18 bases between. The CDR3 covers 16 residues. CDR1 and CDR2 from the germline V gene are KGHDR and SFDVKD. The donors, healthy Caucasians from Russia, were aged roughly 6 to 90. Notes on this clonotype: Its antigen remains unknown.

Sequencing was carried out using blood. This TCR was sampled from a woman over 75 in good health. The chain combines TRBV24-1 with TRBJ2-3; D possibly corresponds to TRBD1 (5 bases). CDR3 in amino acids: CATSDSRVSTQYTQYF. DNA of the CDR3: TGTGCCACCAGTGATTCCAGGGTGTCCACACAATATACGCAGTATTTT.